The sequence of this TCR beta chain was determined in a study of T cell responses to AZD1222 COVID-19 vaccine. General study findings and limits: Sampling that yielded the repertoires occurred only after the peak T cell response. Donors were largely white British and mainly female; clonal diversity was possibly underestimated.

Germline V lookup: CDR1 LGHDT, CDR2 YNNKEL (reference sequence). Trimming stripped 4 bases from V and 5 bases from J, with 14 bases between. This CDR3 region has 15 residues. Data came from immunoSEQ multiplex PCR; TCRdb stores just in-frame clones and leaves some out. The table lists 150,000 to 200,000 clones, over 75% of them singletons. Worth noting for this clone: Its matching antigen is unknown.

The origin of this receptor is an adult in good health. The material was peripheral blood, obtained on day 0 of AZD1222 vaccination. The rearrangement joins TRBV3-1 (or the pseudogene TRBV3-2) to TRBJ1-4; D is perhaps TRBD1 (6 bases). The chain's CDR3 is CASSPPRGENEKLFF. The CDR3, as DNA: TGTGCCAGCAGCCCCCCCAGGGGAGAGAATGAAAAACTGTTTTTT.